This TCR beta chain derives from a study of blood T cell repertoires in COVID-19. Study details: The samples span acute and convalescent COVID-19 from the United States, Italy and Spain.

In the original processing: Estimates of nucleated cell counts were drawn from the amplification of reference gene primers. Sequencing used immunoSEQ multiplex PCR; TCRdb keeps in-frame clones, though not all of them. That table furnishes V, J and clone size, whereas the DNA furnished D and trimming. Here the sample spans about 200,000 clones, 81% being singletons. Enrollees, roughly 18 to 89 years old, lived in approximately 24 US areas. The study assigned cohorts using participant-reported clinical history. Germline loops: CDR1 SGHRS, CDR2 YFSETQ. The CDR3 spans 16 residues. After removal of 2 bases from V and 7 bases from J, the junction contained 6 bases not matched to a gene.

Input material: PBMCs or T cells enriched from blood (not recorded which). The rearrangement links TRBV5-1 to TRBJ2-1; TRBD2 agrees at 13 bases. This TCR derives from a woman in her forties or fifties with acute COVID-19. The CDR3 sequence: CASSLTGLAGQNEQFF. The CDR3 DNA sequence: TGCGCCAGCAGCTTAACGGGACTAGCGGGGCAGAATGAGCAGTTCTTC.